Presented here are 20 T cell receptor beta chains from one specimen sequenced in a study of CD8 T cells in Susac syndrome. cDNA came from around 0.54 to 1 ug RNA primed by random hexamers. TCRdb analysed the immunoSEQ multiplex PCR reads with MiXCR anew, one entry per CDR3 protein. The sample shows 200,000 or so distinct CDR3 sequences, 90% to 95% of them seen only once. The sequenced material came from CD4+ T cells from PBMCs. These receptors were obtained from a human donor with multiple sclerosis.

This chain links TRBV27 with TRBJ1-5; no definite D call. Germline CDR1 and CDR2: MNHEY and SMNVEV (reference sequence). CDR3 length: 10 amino acids. The V gene lost 7 bases and the J gene lost 10 bases, with 8 bases spanning the gap. The CDR3 protein is CASTPNPQHF. Here the CDR3 DNA reads TGTGCCAGCACCCCCAACCCCCAGCATTTT.

The chain recombines TRBV20-1 with TRBJ2-7; perhaps TRBD2 as D (5 bases). This CDR3 has 12 amino acids. With 3 bases removed from V and 9 bases from J, the gap between germline ends came to 15 bases. Germline CDR1 DFQATT, CDR2 SNEGSKA (reference sequence). The DNA of the CDR3 is TGCAGTGCTAGTCGGGAACACTCGTCGCAGTACTTC. Encoded protein: CSASREHSSQYF.

V usage is TRBV3-1 and J usage is TRBJ1-2; TRBD1 is a possible D gene (5 bases). Germline V gene sequence: CDR1 LGHDT, CDR2 YNNKEL (reference sequence). The V end was cut by 0 bases, the J end by 4 bases, with 12 bases between. This CDR3 has 15 amino acids. The DNA for the CDR3 is TGTGCCAGCAGCCAAGATCTACGGGGGGGCTATGGCTACACCTTC. Its protein product is CASSQDLRGGYGYTF.

This clonotype was seen a single time. The chain uses TRBV4-2 and TRBJ2-1; TRBD2 matches 9 bases. This CDR3 region has 18 residues. J lost 4 bases, V lost 0 bases, and 10 bases had no gene match. The germline V gene encodes CDR1 LGHNA and CDR2 YNFKEQ. This chain's CDR3 is CASSQDLNRLAAYNEQFF. CDR3 sequence (DNA): TGTGCCAGCAGCCAAGATCTTAATAGACTAGCGGCTTACAATGAGCAGTTCTTC.

The rearrangement links TRBV30 to TRBJ2-5; 14 bases are a match to TRBD2. Germline CDR1 reads GTSNPN; CDR2 reads SVGIG (reference sequence). V shed 6 bases and J 4 bases; nucleotides not matched to a gene: 4. This CDR3 has 14 amino acids. In nucleotides, the CDR3 is TGTGCCTGTAAGGGACTAGCGGGAGTAGAGACCCAGTACTTC. It codes for CACKGLAGVETQYF.

The rearrangement joins TRBV12-3 or TRBV12-4 to TRBJ1-2, with 9 nucleotides matching TRBD1. J was trimmed by 8 bases and V by 6 bases; bases with no gene match: 13. This CDR3 spans 15 amino acids. DNA of the CDR3: TGTGCCAGCAGACTCCGTAGACAGGGGGAGGGAGGCTACACCTTC. Protein sequence: CASRLRRQGEGGYTF.

The chain employs TRBV5-5 and TRBJ1-2; 7 positions agree with TRBD1. The CDR3 consists of 14 residues. Trimming took 3 bases from V and 0 from J; bases not matched to a gene: 2. Germline CDR1 reads SGHKS; CDR2 reads YYEKEE (reference sequence). CDR3 residues: CASSWGTANYGYTF. For the CDR3, the DNA is TGTGCCAGCAGCTGGGGGACAGCTAACTATGGCTACACCTTC.

This rearrangement joins TRBV30 to TRBJ2-1; a possible D gene is TRBD2 (5 bases). V was pared by 0 bases and J by 8 bases, with 11 bases between. This CDR3 comprises 13 residues. Germline V lookup: CDR1 GTSNPN, CDR2 SVGIG (reference sequence). Here the CDR3 reads CAWSVRLAHEQFF. Here the CDR3 DNA reads TGTGCCTGGAGTGTCCGGCTAGCCCATGAGCAGTTCTTC.

The chain links TRBV29-1 to TRBJ2-3; D is unresolved. Germline values: CDR1 SQVTM, CDR2 ANQGSEA. V lost 1 base, J lost 0 bases, and 17 bases lay in between. This CDR3 has 17 residues. The CDR3 region has the DNA TGCAGCGTTGAAGGGGCAGCCCGAAAACTTAGCACAGATACGCAGTATTTT. As protein: CSVEGAARKLSTDTQYF.

J is TRBJ1-1 and V is TRBV29-1; D is possibly TRBD1 (5 bases). V gave up 4 bases and J gave up 1 base, with 13 bases separating them. Germline CDR1 SQVTM, CDR2 ANQGSEA. The CDR3 runs to 14 residues. The CDR3 coding sequence is TGCAGCGTTGGGGCTGGGGCGAGGAACACTGAAGCTTTCTTT. Amino acid sequence: CSVGAGARNTEAFF.

The chain is built from TRBV6-5 and TRBJ1-1; D call uncertain. Trimming removed 2 bases from V and 6 bases from J, with 10 bases in between. Germline CDR1 and CDR2: MNHEY and SVGAGI. CDR3 length: 13 residues. CDR3 in DNA: TGTGCCAGCAGTTACCGGCAGGCCGCTGAAGCTTTCTTT. Amino acid sequence: CASSYRQAAEAFF.

CDR3 DNA: TGCGCCAGCAGCTTAGGCTCAGGGGCGTCCCCGACCTACGAGCAGTACTTC. It is translated as CASSLGSGASPTYEQYF. The chain employs TRBV5-1 and TRBJ2-7; maybe TRBD1 (6 bases). CDR3 length: 17 amino acids. Germline-derived CDR1 and CDR2 are SGHRS and YFSETQ. Trimming stripped 2 bases from V and 2 bases from J, with 20 bases between.

The CDR3 DNA is TGCGCCAGCAGCTCGGACAGGGGGCAGGTGGAGACCCAGTACTTC. Translation: CASSSDRGQVETQYF. This sequence joins TRBV5-1 and TRBJ2-5; 11 nucleotides match TRBD1. The CDR3 is 15 amino acids. V lost 3 bases to trimming and J lost 5 bases; unmatched junction nucleotides: 6. Germline lookup yields CDR1 SGHRS and CDR2 YFSETQ.

The V gene is TRBV7-9, the J gene TRBJ1-1, with TRBD1 as a possible D gene (5 bases). CDR3 length equals 13 residues. Germline CDR1 SEHNR, CDR2 FQNEAQ (reference sequence). With 6 bases removed from V and 1 base from J, the gap between germline ends came to 9 bases. The CDR3 region is CASRRGANTEAFF. CDR3 in DNA: TGTGCCAGCAGGCGAGGGGCGAACACTGAAGCTTTCTTT.

The chain employs TRBV5-4 and TRBJ2-5; 11 bases are a match to TRBD2. CDR1 SGHNT and CDR2 YYREEE come from the germline V gene (reference sequence). With V trimmed by 0 bases and J by 1 base, 2 bases remained unmatched. This CDR3 comprises 16 residues. The CDR3 protein is CASSLGLAGFQETQYF. CDR3 DNA sequence: TGTGCCAGCAGCTTGGGACTAGCGGGGTTCCAAGAGACCCAGTACTTC. Supplemented by reference TRBV5-4 and TRBJ2-5, the full variable domain reads ETGVTQSPTHLIKTRGQQVTLRCSSQSGHNTVSWYQQALGQGPQFIFQYYREEENGRGNFPPRFSGLQFPNYSSELNVNALELDDSALYLCASSLGLAGFQETQYFGPGTRLLVL.

J is TRBJ1-1 and V is TRBV23-1; no reliable D call. TRBV23-1 is an ORF, with its function uncertain. Deletions cut 0 bases from V and 9 bases from J, with 23 bases between. The CDR3 covers 17 residues. The CDR3 sequence is CASSQSLGPPVNGKAFF. In DNA, the CDR3 is TGCGCCAGCAGTCAATCTTTAGGTCCCCCAGTCAACGGAAAAGCTTTCTTT.

The chain carries TRBV7-9 and TRBJ2-7; the D gene is possibly TRBD1 (6 bases). There are 15 residues in the CDR3. With 3 bases removed from V and 3 bases from J, the gap between germline ends came to 15 bases. Germline loops: CDR1 SEHNR, CDR2 FQNEAQ (reference sequence). The CDR3 bases are TGTGCCAGCAGCTTTCTCGGACAGCCATTCTACGAGCAGTACTTC. Translated, it gives CASSFLGQPFYEQYF.

Only one count was recorded for this clonotype. This rearrangement joins TRBV19 to TRBJ2-7; possible D gene TRBD1, 6 bases. Germline V gene sequence: CDR1 LNHDA, CDR2 SQIVND (reference sequence). V gave up 6 bases and J gave up 5 bases, with 17 bases separating them. The CDR3 extends over 14 amino acids. The CDR3 region is CASRPGTMGDEQYF. The CDR3 DNA sequence: TGTGCCAGTAGACCGGGGACAATGGGCGACGAGCAGTACTTC.

This chain's CDR3 is CASSMTGRTEAFF. The CDR3 DNA is TGTGCCAGTAGTATGACAGGTCGGACTGAAGCTTTCTTT. This rearrangement joins TRBV19 to TRBJ1-1, with D perhaps matching TRBD1 (6 bases). V was pared by 3 bases and J by 5 bases, with 10 bases between. Germline values: CDR1 LNHDA, CDR2 SQIVND (reference sequence). This CDR3 comprises 13 residues.

V gene TRBV27 combines with J gene TRBJ1-1; tentatively, D is TRBD1 (5 bases). The V gene's germline CDR1 is MNHEY and CDR2 SMNVEV (reference sequence). The CDR3 has 14 amino acids. The germline V and J ends were trimmed by 3 bases and 3 bases, with 11 bases remaining between them. The CDR3 loop is CASSFRRDYTEAFF. Here the CDR3 DNA reads TGTGCCAGCAGTTTTCGCAGGGATTACACTGAAGCTTTCTTT.